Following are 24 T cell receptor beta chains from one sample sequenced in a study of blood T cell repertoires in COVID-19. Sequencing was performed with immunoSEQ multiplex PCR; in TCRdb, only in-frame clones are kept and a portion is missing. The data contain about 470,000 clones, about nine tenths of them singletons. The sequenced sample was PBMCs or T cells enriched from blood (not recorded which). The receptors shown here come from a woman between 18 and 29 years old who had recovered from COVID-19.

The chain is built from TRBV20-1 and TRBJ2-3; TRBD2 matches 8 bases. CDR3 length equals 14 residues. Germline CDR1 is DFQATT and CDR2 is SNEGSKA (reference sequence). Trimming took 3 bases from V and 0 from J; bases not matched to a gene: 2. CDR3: CSASRGGSTDTQYF. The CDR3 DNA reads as TGCAGTGCTAGTCGGGGGGGGAGCACAGATACGCAGTATTTT.

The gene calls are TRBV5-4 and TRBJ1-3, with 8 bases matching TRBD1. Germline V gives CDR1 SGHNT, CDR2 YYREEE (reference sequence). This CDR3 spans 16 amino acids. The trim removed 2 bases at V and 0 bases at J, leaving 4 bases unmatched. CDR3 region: CASSFGDRYSGNTIYF. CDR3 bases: TGTGCCAGCAGCTTTGGGGACAGGTACTCTGGAAACACCATATATTTT.

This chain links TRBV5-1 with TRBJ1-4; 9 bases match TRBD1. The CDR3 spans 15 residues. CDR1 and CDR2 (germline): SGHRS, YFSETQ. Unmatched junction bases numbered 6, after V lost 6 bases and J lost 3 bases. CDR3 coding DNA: TGCGCCAGCACCCACAGGGGGCCTGCTAATGAAAAACTGTTTTTT. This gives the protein CASTHRGPANEKLFF.

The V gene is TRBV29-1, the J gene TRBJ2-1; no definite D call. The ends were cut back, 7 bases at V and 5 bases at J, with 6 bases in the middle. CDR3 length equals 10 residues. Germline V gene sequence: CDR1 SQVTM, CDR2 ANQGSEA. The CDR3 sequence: CSGQDNEQFF. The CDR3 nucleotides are TGCAGCGGGCAAGACAATGAGCAGTTCTTC.

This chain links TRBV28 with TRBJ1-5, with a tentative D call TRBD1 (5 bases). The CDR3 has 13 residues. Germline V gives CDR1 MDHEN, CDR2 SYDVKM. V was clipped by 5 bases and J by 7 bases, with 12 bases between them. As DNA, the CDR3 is TGTGCCAGCAGTCTGGACATTTTACAGCCCCAGCATTTT. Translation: CASSLDILQPQHF.

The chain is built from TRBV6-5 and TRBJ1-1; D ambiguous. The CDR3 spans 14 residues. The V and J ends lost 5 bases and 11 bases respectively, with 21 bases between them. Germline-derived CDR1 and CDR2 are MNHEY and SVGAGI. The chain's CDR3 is CASSPGLESGRAFF. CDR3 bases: TGTGCCAGCAGTCCTGGGCTGGAGTCGGGGAGGGCTTTCTTT.

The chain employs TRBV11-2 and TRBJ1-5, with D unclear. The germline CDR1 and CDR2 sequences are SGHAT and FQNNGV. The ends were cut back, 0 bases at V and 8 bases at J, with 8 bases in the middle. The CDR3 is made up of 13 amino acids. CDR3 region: CASSLDRSKPQHF. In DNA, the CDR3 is TGTGCCAGCAGCTTAGATAGGAGCAAGCCCCAGCATTTT.

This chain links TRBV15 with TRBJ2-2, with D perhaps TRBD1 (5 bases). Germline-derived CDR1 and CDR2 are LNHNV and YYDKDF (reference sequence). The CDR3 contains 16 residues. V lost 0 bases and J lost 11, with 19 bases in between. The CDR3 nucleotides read TGTGCCACCAGCAGAGATAGAGACAGTCCTTCAAGAGAGCTGTTTTTT. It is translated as CATSRDRDSPSRELFF.

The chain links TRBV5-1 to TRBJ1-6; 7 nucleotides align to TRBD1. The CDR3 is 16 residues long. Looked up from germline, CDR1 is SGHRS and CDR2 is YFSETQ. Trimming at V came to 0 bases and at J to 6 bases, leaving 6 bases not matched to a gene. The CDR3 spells CASSLGLRDSNSPLHF. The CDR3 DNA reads TGCGCCAGCAGCTTGGGGTTAAGGGACAGTAATTCACCCCTCCACTTT.

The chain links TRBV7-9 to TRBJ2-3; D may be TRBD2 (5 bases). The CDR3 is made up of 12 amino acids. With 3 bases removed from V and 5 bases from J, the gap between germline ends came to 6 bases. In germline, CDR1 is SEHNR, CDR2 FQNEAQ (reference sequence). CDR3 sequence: CASSFEGDTQYF. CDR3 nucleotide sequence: TGTGCCAGCAGCTTCGAGGGAGATACGCAGTATTTT.

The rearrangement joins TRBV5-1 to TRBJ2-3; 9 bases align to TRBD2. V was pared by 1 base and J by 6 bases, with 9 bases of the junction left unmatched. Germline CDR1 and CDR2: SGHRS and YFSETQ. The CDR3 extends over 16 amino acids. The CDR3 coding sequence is TGCGCCAGCAGCTTGATGGGCGGGGGGGCCGGTGATACGCAGTATTTT. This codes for CASSLMGGGAGDTQYF.

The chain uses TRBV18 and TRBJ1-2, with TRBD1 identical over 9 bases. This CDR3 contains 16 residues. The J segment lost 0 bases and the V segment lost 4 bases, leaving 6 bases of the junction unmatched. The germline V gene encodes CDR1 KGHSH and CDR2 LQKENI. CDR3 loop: CASSRPGQGTNYGYTF. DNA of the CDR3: TGTGCCAGCTCACGTCCGGGACAGGGAACTAACTATGGCTACACCTTC.

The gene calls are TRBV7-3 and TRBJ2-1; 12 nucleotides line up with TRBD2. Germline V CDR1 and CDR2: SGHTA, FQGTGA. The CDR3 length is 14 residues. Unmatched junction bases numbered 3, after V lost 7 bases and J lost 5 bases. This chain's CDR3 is CASTLAGGHNEQFF. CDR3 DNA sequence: TGTGCCAGCACACTAGCGGGGGGCCACAATGAGCAGTTCTTC.

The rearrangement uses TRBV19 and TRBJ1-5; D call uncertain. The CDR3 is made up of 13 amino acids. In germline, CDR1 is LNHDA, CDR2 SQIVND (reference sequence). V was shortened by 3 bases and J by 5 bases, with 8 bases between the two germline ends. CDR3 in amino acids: CASSMGPDQPQHF. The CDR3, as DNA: TGTGCCAGTAGTATGGGCCCAGATCAGCCCCAGCATTTT.

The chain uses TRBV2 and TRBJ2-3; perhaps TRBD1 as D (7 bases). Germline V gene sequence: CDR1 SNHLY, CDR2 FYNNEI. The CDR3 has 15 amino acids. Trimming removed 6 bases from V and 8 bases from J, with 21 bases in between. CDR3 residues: CASRRGPGGAGTQYF. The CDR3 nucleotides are TGTGCCAGCAGAAGGGGACCAGGGGGAGCGGGTACGCAGTATTTT.

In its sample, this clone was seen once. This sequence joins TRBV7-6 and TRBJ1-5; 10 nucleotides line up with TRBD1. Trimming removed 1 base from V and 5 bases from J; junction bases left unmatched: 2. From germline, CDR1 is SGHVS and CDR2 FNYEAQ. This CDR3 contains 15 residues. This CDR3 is CASSLGDRGDQPQHF. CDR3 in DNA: TGTGCCAGCAGCTTAGGGGACAGGGGAGATCAGCCCCAGCATTTT.

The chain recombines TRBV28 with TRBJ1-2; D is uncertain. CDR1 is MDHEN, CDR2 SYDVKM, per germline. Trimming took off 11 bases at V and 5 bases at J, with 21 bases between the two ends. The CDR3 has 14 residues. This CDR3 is CASHDTLTAYGYTF. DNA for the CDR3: TGTGCCTCCCACGACACTCTAACTGCTTATGGCTACACCTTC.

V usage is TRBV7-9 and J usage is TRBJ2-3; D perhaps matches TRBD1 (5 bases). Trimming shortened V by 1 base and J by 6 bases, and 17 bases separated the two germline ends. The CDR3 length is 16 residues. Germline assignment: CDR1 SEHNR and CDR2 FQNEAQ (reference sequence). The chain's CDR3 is CASSLVAGMGPDTQYF. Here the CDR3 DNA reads TGTGCCAGCAGCTTAGTGGCAGGGATGGGCCCGGATACGCAGTATTTT.

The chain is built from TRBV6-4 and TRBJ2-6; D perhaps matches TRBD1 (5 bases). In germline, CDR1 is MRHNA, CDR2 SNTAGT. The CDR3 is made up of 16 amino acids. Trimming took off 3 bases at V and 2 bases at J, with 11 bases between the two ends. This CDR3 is CASSEGEATGANVLTF. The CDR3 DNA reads TGTGCCAGCAGTGAAGGGGAAGCAACTGGGGCCAACGTCCTGACTTTC.

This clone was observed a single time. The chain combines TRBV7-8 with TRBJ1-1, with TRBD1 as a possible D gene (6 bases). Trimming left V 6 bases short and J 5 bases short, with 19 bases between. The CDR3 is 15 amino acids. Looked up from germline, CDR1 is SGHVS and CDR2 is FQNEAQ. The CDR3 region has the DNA TGTGCCAGCAGGGATAAACAGGGTACTAGGACTGAAGCTTTCTTT. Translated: CASRDKQGTRTEAFF.

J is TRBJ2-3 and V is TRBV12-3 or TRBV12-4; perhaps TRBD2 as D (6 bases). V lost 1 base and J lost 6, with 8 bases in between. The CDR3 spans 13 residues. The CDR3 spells CASSLEGLDTQYF. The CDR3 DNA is TGTGCCAGCAGTTTAGAGGGACTGGATACGCAGTATTTT.

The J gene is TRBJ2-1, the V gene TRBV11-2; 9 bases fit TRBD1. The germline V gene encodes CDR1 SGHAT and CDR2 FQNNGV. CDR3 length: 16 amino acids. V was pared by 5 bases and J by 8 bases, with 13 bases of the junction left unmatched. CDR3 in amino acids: CASSQTGTGRIDEQFF. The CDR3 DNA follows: TGTGCCAGCAGCCAAACCGGGACAGGGAGAATCGATGAGCAGTTCTTC.

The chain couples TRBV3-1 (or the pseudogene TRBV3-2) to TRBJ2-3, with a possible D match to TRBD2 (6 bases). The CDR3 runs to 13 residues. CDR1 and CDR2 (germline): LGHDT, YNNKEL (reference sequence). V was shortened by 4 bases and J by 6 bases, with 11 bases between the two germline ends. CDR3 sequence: CASSPNRGDTQYF. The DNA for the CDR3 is TGTGCCAGCAGCCCGAACCGGGGGGATACGCAGTATTTT.

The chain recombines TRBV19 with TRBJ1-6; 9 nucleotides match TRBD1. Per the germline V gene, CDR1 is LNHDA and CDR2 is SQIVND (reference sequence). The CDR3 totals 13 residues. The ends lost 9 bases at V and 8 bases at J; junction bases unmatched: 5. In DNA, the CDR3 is TGTGCCAGAACAGGGGGCAAGGATTCACCCCTCCACTTT. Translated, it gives CARTGGKDSPLHF.